This passage covers 17 T cell receptor beta chains from one sample sequenced in a study of blood T cell repertoires in COVID-19. Libraries were prepared by immunoSEQ multiplex PCR; TCRdb keeps only in-frame clonotypes and omits some of them. In the table there are around 50,000 clones, around four fifths of which are singletons. The sample comprised PBMCs or T cells enriched from blood (not recorded which). All receptors come from a woman aged 45-60 years with acute COVID-19.

The chain is built from TRBV5-4 and TRBJ1-4; 8 nucleotides align to TRBD1. Losses at the gene ends were 2 bases for V and 0 bases for J; bases not matched to a gene: 0. The germline CDR1 and CDR2 sequences are SGHNT and YYREEE (reference sequence). The CDR3 totals 15 residues. The CDR3 reads CASSLQGATNEKLFF. CDR3 nucleotides: TGTGCCAGCAGCTTACAGGGGGCAACTAATGAAAAACTGTTTTTT.

The chain couples TRBV28 to TRBJ2-7; TRBD2 aligns across 11 bases. Per germline, CDR1 MDHEN and CDR2 SYDVKM. Trimming removed 4 bases from V and 1 base from J; junction bases left unmatched: 3. This CDR3 contains 15 residues. The DNA of the CDR3 is TGTGCCAGCAGTTCAACTAGCGGGGGATCCTACGAGCAGTACTTC. Its protein is CASSSTSGGSYEQYF.

The chain joins TRBV12-3 or TRBV12-4 to TRBJ1-5; 10 positions agree with TRBD1. After removal of 6 bases from V and 5 bases from J, the junction contained 1 base not matched to a gene. This CDR3 comprises 13 residues. CDR3 in DNA: TGTGCCAGCAGGGGGACAGGGGATCAGCCCCAGCATTTT. It specifies CASRGTGDQPQHF.

The table lists this clone with a few counts. In DNA, the CDR3 is TGTGCCAGCAGTCCCGACAGGGGCGACTCTGGGGCCAACGTCCTGACTTTC. It is translated as CASSPDRGDSGANVLTF. The chain combines TRBV6-6 with TRBJ2-6; TRBD1 matches at 8 bases. J was trimmed by 0 bases and V by 5 bases; bases with no gene match: 6. The germline gives CDR1 MNHNY, CDR2 SVGAGI (reference sequence). The CDR3 is 17 amino acids.

This rearrangement joins TRBV5-1 to TRBJ1-2; a weak D match, TRBD1 (6 bases). The V end was cut by 4 bases, the J end by 0 bases, with 10 bases between. The germline V gene has CDR1 SGHRS and CDR2 YFSETQ. CDR3 length: 14 residues. The CDR3 here is CASSARTANYGYTF. The CDR3 nucleotides read TGCGCCAGCAGCGCAAGGACAGCTAACTATGGCTACACCTTC.

The chain joins TRBV19 to TRBJ2-2, with a possible D match to TRBD2 (5 bases). Germline lookup yields CDR1 LNHDA and CDR2 SQIVND (reference sequence). Trimming pared 6 bases from V and 4 bases from J, leaving 12 bases between. This CDR3 region has 14 residues. The CDR3 reads CASSEGGTTGELFF. CDR3 nucleotide sequence: TGTGCCAGTAGCGAGGGTGGCACCACCGGGGAGCTGTTTTTT.

The V and J genes are TRBV5-1 and TRBJ1-2, with TRBD1 matching over 10 bases. Germline-derived CDR1 and CDR2 are SGHRS and YFSETQ. V shed 0 bases and J 0 bases; nucleotides not matched to a gene: 11. The CDR3 covers 19 residues. CDR3 DNA sequence: TGCGCCAGCAGCTTGGGGGTCGGGACAGGGGCCCGAGCTAACTATGGCTACACCTTC. Amino acids: CASSLGVGTGARANYGYTF.

This chain links TRBV5-1 with TRBJ1-2; D is perhaps TRBD1 (5 bases). The V gene's germline CDR1 is SGHRS and CDR2 YFSETQ. There are 15 residues in the CDR3. Between the trimmed V and J ends, which lost 1 base and 4 bases, there was a span of 14 bases. CDR3 sequence: CASSLSQGGSYGYTF. The DNA for the CDR3 is TGCGCCAGCAGCTTGAGCCAGGGAGGGAGCTATGGCTACACCTTC.

This clone was seen once. The rearrangement links TRBV7-9 to TRBJ1-5; TRBD1 agrees at 10 bases. Per germline, CDR1 SEHNR and CDR2 FQNEAQ (reference sequence). With V trimmed by 7 bases and J by 2 bases, 5 bases remained unmatched. This CDR3 region has 15 residues. CDR3 nucleotide sequence: TGTGCCAGCACCCAGACAGGGGGCGGCAATCAGCCCCAGCATTTT. Its translation is CASTQTGGGNQPQHF.

The chain joins TRBV19 to TRBJ1-2; no firm D call. The V end lost 5 bases, the J end lost 6 bases, and 10 bases lay between the germline ends. Germline V CDR1 and CDR2: LNHDA, SQIVND (reference sequence). The CDR3 length is 12 residues. The CDR3 nucleotides read TGTGCCAGTAGTTGGTCAGATAATGGCTACACCTTC. Translation: CASSWSDNGYTF.

The rearrangement links TRBV30 to TRBJ1-1; D gene uncertain. V was trimmed by 3 bases and J by 0 bases, leaving 8 bases between them. There are 13 residues in the CDR3. Germline CDR1 GTSNPN, CDR2 SVGIG (reference sequence). CDR3 sequence (DNA): TGTGCCTGGAGGACATACATGAACACTGAAGCTTTCTTT. This sequence encodes CAWRTYMNTEAFF.

The genes are TRBV6-2 or TRBV6-3 and TRBJ2-1, with 12 bases fitting TRBD2. CDR1 is MNHEY and CDR2 is SVGEGT in the germline V gene. Unmatched junction bases numbered 10, after V lost 5 bases and J lost 2 bases. The CDR3 runs 18 residues. DNA of the CDR3: TGTGCCAGCAGTAAAAGACTAGCGGGGGTCCGTACCTACAATGAGCAGTTCTTC. Encoded protein: CASSKRLAGVRTYNEQFF.

Points on this clone: This sample also contains other DNA sequences that code for the same CDR3. The chain combines TRBV19 with TRBJ1-1; possibly TRBD1 for D (5 bases). The CDR3 extends over 13 amino acids. V gave up 6 bases and J gave up 1 base, with 9 bases separating them. Germline V lookup: CDR1 LNHDA, CDR2 SQIVND (reference sequence). The CDR3 protein is CASRWTTNTEAFF. In nucleotides, the CDR3 is TGTGCCAGTAGGTGGACAACGAACACTGAAGCTTTCTTT.

This chain links TRBV14 with TRBJ1-6; 7 bases agree with TRBD1. CDR3 size: 14 residues. V gave up 8 bases and J gave up 7 bases; unmatched junction bases: 8. Germline CDR1 SGHDN, CDR2 FVKESK. CDR3 DNA: TGTGCCAGCGGGACAGAGGGGCGAAATTCACCCCTCCACTTT. It specifies CASGTEGRNSPLHF. Based on the CDR3 plus reference TRBV14 and TRBJ1-6, the full variable domain is EAGVTQFPSHSVIEKGQTVTLRCDPISGHDNLYWYRRVMGKEIKFLLHFVKESKQDESGMPNNRFLAERTGGTYSTLKVQPAELEDSGVYFCASGTEGRNSPLHFGNGTRLTVT.

Comment on this clone: The sample has other DNA sequences that encode this CDR3 too. The chain's CDR3 is CASSYNRGNTEAFF. As DNA, the CDR3 is TGCGCCAGCAGCTATAACAGGGGGAACACTGAAGCTTTCTTT. The V call is TRBV5-1, the J call TRBJ1-1; 7 nucleotides align to TRBD1. V lost 3 bases and J lost 1; bases outside the gene matches: 3. CDR3 length: 14 amino acids. Germline lookup yields CDR1 SGHRS and CDR2 YFSETQ.

This sequence joins TRBV30 and TRBJ1-6; D gene uncertain. V dropped 5 bases and J dropped 0 bases, with 11 bases sitting between them. Germline CDR1 GTSNPN, CDR2 SVGIG (reference sequence). This CDR3 has 15 amino acids. In DNA, the CDR3 is TGTGCCTGGGAGGCGGGGAGCTCCTATAATTCACCCCTCCACTTT. It codes for CAWEAGSSYNSPLHF.

The chain recombines TRBV18 with TRBJ2-7; 7 bases map to TRBD2. This CDR3 is 15 amino acids long. Germline V CDR1 and CDR2: KGHSH, LQKENI. V lost 3 bases and J lost 2; bases outside the gene matches: 7. The CDR3 DNA follows: TGTGCCAGCTCACCCACGGGGGGTCCCGCCTACGAGCAGTACTTC. Amino acids: CASSPTGGPAYEQYF.